There are a few counts of the clone carrying this T cell receptor beta chain. Antigen specificity is unknown. Time point described: baseline pretreatment blood. Treatment in this sample: 15 Gy SBRT to primary tumor, nephrectomy 4 weeks later. Radiation-treated patients gave blood at baseline, week 2 and week 4. This sample was included in a study of radiation and T cells in renal cell carcinoma. Study-wide findings and caveats: Baseline intratumoral clonotype presence is unknown without pretreatment biopsies.

Generated by immunoSEQ multiplex PCR, the TCRdb table keeps only in-frame clones and is missing some. Altogether approximately 140,000 clones are present, over 80% being singletons, with the ten largest covering approximately 24%. Trimming shortened V by 11 bases and J by 0 bases, and 11 bases separated the two germline ends. This CDR3 spans 14 amino acids. CDR1 MNHEY and CDR2 SMNVEV come from the germline V gene (reference sequence). The receptor comes from a woman aged 45-59 years with renal cell carcinoma. The chain is built from TRBV27 and TRBJ2-6; D is unresolved. The input for sequencing was blood, taken from a patient whose treatment included radiotherapy and nephrectomy. The CDR3 coding sequence is TGTGCCTCCCCAAACGGCTCTGGGGCCAACGTCCTGACTTTC. Translation: CASPNGSGANVLTF.